The 7 T cell receptor beta chains presented below share a single source sample, sequenced in a study of graft-versus-host responses after intestinal transplantation. These TCRs are of unknown antigen specificity. Clones were sequenced by immunoSEQ multiplex PCR, and TCRdb holds only the in-frame ones, with some missing. The sample lists fewer than 95,000 clones, around 92% occurring once. Sequencing used unstimulated CD8+ T cells sorted from spleen or lymph node cells, obtained before transplant. Every receptor here comes from a human donor who was the organ donor for an intestinal transplant.

This clone has just one count. The V gene is TRBV4-3, the J gene TRBJ1-6, with D uncertain. CDR1 and CDR2 (germline): LGHNA, YSLEER. V gave up 2 bases and J gave up 0 bases, with 8 bases separating them. The CDR3 sequence is 16 residues long. The CDR3 sequence: CASSQHSGSYNSPLHF. In DNA, the CDR3 is TGCGCCAGCAGCCAACACAGCGGCTCCTATAATTCACCCCTCCACTTT.

This clone came up once. The chain combines TRBV27 with TRBJ2-7; possibly TRBD1 for D (6 bases). Trimming took 5 bases from V and 2 from J, leaving 16 bases between them. The CDR3 runs to 15 residues. Germline values: CDR1 MNHEY, CDR2 SMNVEV (reference sequence). CDR3 nucleotide sequence: TGTGCCAGCAGTCGTCCCGGGACATCGACCTACGAGCAGTACTTC. The encoded protein is CASSRPGTSTYEQYF.

The V call is TRBV7-9, the J call TRBJ2-1; TRBD2 might be the D (6 bases). Germline CDR1 is SEHNR and CDR2 is FQNEAQ (reference sequence). There are 13 residues in the CDR3. V was trimmed by 5 bases and J by 3 bases, leaving 8 bases between them. CDR3 loop: CASSVRGYNEQFF. The CDR3 nucleotides are TGTGCCAGCAGCGTGCGGGGCTACAATGAGCAGTTCTTC.

V and J are TRBV2 and TRBJ2-1; 7 positions agree with TRBD2. J was trimmed by 2 bases and V by 2 bases; bases with no gene match: 6. The CDR3 runs 16 residues. Germline loops: CDR1 SNHLY, CDR2 FYNNEI. The CDR3 is CASSESSLAAYNEQFF. CDR3 nucleotides: TGTGCCAGCAGTGAAAGTAGTCTAGCGGCCTACAATGAGCAGTTCTTC.

The chain joins TRBV9 to TRBJ2-5, with 8 bases identical to TRBD2. CDR1 is SGDLS, CDR2 YYNGEE, per germline. V was clipped by 3 bases and J by 7 bases; unmatched bases: 5. The CDR3 sequence is 13 residues long. The CDR3 DNA sequence: TGTGCCAGCAGCGCCGGGGGGGACGGGACCCAGTACTTC. The encoded protein is CASSAGGDGTQYF.

The chain carries TRBV9 and TRBJ2-5; 11 bases match TRBD2. Looked up from germline, CDR1 is SGDLS and CDR2 is YYNGEE. The CDR3 totals 16 residues. V dropped 3 bases and J dropped 0; count of bases not matched to a gene: 4. The CDR3 here is CASSAIAGGYQETQYF. For the CDR3, the DNA is TGTGCCAGCAGCGCCATAGCGGGGGGGTACCAAGAGACCCAGTACTTC.

The table lists this clone with a few counts. This chain joins TRBV19 and TRBJ1-5, with TRBD1 matching 9 bases. Trimming cost V 11 bases and J 0 bases; bases outside gene matches: 5. Germline V gene lookup returns CDR1 LNHDA and CDR2 SQIVND (reference sequence). The CDR3 covers 14 residues. Written as DNA, the CDR3 is TGTGCCTCAGGACAGGGGTATAGCAATCAGCCCCAGCATTTT. The encoded protein is CASGQGYSNQPQHF.